The 5 T cell receptor beta chains below were found in one sample sequenced in a study of shared clonotypes between healthy human individuals. Naive CD8 cells comprised CD45RO-negative, CCR7-positively selected cells, excluding terminally differentiated effector memory CD45RA+ cells. This table comes from immunoSEQ multiplex PCR, and its TCRdb copy is limited to in-frame clones, with some not included. The data contain around 620,000 clones, approximately 95% of them singletons. The source material was naive CD8+ T cells sorted from blood. Receptors originate from a young woman in good health.

The CDR3 bases are TGTGCCACCAAGGGAGGAAACCACTACGAGCAGTACTTC. Amino acids: CATKGGNHYEQYF. The chain joins TRBV7-9 to TRBJ2-7, with D possibly TRBD2 on 6 matching bases. With 10 bases removed from V and 3 bases from J, the gap between germline ends came to 16 bases. CDR1 is SEHNR, CDR2 FQNEAQ, per germline (reference sequence). The CDR3 is made up of 13 amino acids.

For this clone: The identical CDR3 is also encoded by other nucleotide sequences in the sample. The chain couples TRBV11-2 to TRBJ2-7; TRBD1 agrees at 7 bases. CDR3 length: 13 amino acids. In germline, CDR1 is SGHAT, CDR2 FQNNGV. Trimming cost V 5 bases and J 2 bases; bases outside gene matches: 3. CDR3 loop: CASSPGTAYEQYF. In DNA form, the CDR3 reads TGTGCCAGCAGCCCCGGGACAGCCTACGAGCAGTACTTC.

This chain links TRBV6-5 with TRBJ2-1; 11 bases are shared with TRBD2. The CDR3 length is 15 residues. With V trimmed by 5 bases and J by 6 bases, 6 bases remained unmatched. Germline V gives CDR1 MNHEY, CDR2 SVGAGI. CDR3 sequence reads: CASSKATSGTNEQFF. The CDR3 nucleotides are TGTGCCAGCAGTAAGGCGACTAGCGGGACCAATGAGCAGTTCTTC.

The table lists this clone with a count of one. V gene TRBV28 combines with J gene TRBJ1-1; tentatively, D is TRBD1 (6 bases). The germline CDR1 and CDR2 sequences are MDHEN and SYDVKM. The ends were cut back, 2 bases at V and 0 bases at J, with 13 bases in the middle. CDR3 length: 16 residues. The CDR3 DNA follows: TGTGCCAGCAGTTTAGGAACAGGGTCCTTGAACACTGAAGCTTTCTTT. Amino acid sequence: CASSLGTGSLNTEAFF.

On this clone: At the DNA level, this CDR3 is encoded by other sequences in the same sample as well. The chain carries TRBV28 and TRBJ2-1; unclear D gene. The CDR3 is made up of 11 amino acids. CDR1 is MDHEN and CDR2 is SYDVKM in the germline V gene. V was trimmed by 1 base and J by 9 bases, leaving 4 bases between them. The DNA of the CDR3 is TGTGCCAGCAGTTTATCGGGTGAGCAGTTCTTC. It is translated as CASSLSGEQFF.